This T cell receptor beta chain came from a study of regulatory T cells in long-lasting Graves disease. The time point is: newly diagnosed GD, antithyroid drugs for less than 3 months. Extracted RNA from PBMCs served as the source of the TCR library. The CDR3 spans 17 residues. V was shortened by 5 bases and J by 2 bases, with 21 bases between the two germline ends. TCR beta libraries were built with iRepertoire HTBI primers and Arm-PCR of CDR3 regions. TCRdb fed the multiplex PCR reads into MiXCR, producing one record per CDR3 protein. The table shows hundreds of thousands of distinct CDR3 sequences, with 15% occurring only once. These records were also assigned to another study, of T cells in Graves' hyperthyroidism and ophthalmopathy.

The material sequenced was peripheral blood mononuclear cells (PBMCs), taken at new diagnosis, from a patient treated with antithyroid drugs. The receptor comes from a woman aged 40 to 50 with Graves disease. The chain employs TRBV12-3 or TRBV12-4 and TRBJ1-1; no clear D. CDR3 DNA: TGTGCCAGCAGTCGCCAGACGGGCCTGCACACCAACACTGAAGCTTTCTTT. It translates to CASSRQTGLHTNTEAFF.